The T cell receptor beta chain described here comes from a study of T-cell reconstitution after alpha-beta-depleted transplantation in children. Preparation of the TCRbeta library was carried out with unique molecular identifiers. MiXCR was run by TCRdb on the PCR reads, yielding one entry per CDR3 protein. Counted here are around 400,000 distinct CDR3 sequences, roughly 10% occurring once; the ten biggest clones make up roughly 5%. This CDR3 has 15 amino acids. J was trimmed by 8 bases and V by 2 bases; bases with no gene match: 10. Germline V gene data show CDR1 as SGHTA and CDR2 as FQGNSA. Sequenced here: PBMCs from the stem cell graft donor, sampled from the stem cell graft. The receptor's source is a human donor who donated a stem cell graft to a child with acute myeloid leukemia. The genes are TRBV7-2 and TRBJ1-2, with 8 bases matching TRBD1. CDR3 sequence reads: CASSLQGQVVGGYTF. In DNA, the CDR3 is TGTGCCAGCAGCTTACAGGGACAGGTGGTCGGGGGCTACACCTTC.